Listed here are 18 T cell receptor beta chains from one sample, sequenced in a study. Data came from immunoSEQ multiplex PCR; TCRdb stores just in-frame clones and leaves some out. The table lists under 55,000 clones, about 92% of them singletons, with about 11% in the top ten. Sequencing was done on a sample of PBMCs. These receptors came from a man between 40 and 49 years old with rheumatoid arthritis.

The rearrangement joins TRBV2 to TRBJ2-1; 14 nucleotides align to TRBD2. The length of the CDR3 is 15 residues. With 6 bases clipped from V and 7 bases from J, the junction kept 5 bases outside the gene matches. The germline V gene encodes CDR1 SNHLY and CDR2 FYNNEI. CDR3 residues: CASSSGTSGRNEQFF. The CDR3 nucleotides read TGTGCCAGCAGCTCCGGGACTAGCGGGAGAAATGAGCAGTTCTTC.

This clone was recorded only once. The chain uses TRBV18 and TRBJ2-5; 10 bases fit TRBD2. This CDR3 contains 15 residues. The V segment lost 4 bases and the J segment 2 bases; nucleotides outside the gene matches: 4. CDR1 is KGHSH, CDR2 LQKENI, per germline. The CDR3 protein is CASSQLAGPQETQYF. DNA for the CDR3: TGTGCCAGCTCACAACTAGCGGGACCTCAAGAGACCCAGTACTTC.

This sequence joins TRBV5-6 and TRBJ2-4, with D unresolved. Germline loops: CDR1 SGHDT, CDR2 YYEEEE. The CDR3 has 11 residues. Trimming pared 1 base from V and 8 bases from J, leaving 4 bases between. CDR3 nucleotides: TGTGCCAGCAGCTTGTCTGACATTCAGTACTTC. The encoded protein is CASSLSDIQYF.

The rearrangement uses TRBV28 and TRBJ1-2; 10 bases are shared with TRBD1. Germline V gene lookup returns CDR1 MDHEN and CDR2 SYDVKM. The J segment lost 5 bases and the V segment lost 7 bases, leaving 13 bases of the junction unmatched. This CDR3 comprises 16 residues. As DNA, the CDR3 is TGTGCCAGCACCTTAAACCCGACAGGGGGCGGGTATGGCTACACCTTC. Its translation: CASTLNPTGGGYGYTF.

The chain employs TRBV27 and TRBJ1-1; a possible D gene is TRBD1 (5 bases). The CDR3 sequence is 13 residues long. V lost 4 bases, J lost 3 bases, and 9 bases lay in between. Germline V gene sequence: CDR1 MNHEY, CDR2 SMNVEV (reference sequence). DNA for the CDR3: TGTGCCAGCAGTTCAGGGTGGGACACTGAAGCTTTCTTT. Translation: CASSSGWDTEAFF.

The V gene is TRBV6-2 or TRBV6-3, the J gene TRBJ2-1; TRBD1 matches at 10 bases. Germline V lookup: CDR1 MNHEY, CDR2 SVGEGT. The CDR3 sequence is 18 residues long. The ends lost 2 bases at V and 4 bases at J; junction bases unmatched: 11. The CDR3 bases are TGTGCCAGCAGTTACGATCTCGACAGGGGGCAGGATTACAATGAGCAGTTCTTC. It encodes CASSYDLDRGQDYNEQFF.

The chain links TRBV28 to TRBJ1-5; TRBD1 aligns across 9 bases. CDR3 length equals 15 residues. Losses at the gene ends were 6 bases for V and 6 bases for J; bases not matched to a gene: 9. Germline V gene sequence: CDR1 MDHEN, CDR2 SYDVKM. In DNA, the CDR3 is TGTGCCAGCAGGGAGGGGGGACAGGGTAGTCAGCCCCAGCATTTT. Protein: CASREGGQGSQPQHF.

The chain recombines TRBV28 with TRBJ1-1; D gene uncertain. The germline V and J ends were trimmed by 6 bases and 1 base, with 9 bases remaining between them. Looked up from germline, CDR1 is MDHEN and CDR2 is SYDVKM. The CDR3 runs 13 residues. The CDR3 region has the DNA TGTGCCAGCAGGATCATCAGGAACACTGAAGCTTTCTTT. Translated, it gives CASRIIRNTEAFF.

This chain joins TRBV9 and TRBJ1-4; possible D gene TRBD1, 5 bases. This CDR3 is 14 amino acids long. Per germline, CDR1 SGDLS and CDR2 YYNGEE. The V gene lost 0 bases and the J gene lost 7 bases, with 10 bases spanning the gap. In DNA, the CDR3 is TGTGCCAGCAGCGTAGGGCAGGGCGGTGAAAAACTGTTTTTT. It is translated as CASSVGQGGEKLFF. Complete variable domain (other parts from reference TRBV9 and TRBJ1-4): DSGVTQTPKHLITATGQRVTLRCSPRSGDLSVYWYQQSLDQGLQFLIQYYNGEERAKGNILERFSAQQFPDLHSELNLSSLELGDSALYFCASSVGQGGEKLFFGSGTQLSVL.

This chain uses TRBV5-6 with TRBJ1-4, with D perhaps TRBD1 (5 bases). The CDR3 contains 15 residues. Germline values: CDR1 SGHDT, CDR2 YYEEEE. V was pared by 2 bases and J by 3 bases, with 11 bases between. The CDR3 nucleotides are TGTGCCAGCAGCTTACCGGGGGGGTCTAATGAAAAACTGTTTTTT. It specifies CASSLPGGSNEKLFF.

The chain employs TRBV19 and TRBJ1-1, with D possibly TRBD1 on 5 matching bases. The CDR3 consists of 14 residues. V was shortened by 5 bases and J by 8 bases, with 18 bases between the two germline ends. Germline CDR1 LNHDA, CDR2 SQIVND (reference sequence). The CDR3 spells CASSLYDSTYEAFF. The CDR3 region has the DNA TGTGCCAGTAGTCTTTATGACAGTACTTACGAAGCTTTCTTT.

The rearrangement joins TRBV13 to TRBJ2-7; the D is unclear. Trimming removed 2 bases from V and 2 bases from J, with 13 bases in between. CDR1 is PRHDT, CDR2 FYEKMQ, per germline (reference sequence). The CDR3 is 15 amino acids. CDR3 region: CASSLRGSHPYEQYF. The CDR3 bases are TGTGCCAGCAGCTTACGTGGCAGCCACCCCTACGAGCAGTACTTC.

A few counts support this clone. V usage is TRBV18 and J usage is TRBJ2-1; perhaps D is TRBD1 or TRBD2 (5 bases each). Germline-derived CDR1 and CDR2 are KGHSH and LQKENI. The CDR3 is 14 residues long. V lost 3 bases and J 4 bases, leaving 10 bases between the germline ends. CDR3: CASSPGRIYNEQFF. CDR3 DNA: TGTGCCAGCTCACCGGGACGGATTTACAATGAGCAGTTCTTC.

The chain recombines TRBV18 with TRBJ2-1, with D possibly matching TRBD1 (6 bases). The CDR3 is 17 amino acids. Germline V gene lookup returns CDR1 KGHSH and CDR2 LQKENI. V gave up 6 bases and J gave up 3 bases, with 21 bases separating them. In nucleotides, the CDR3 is TGTGCCAGCTCGGCTCCCAGGGGCGTTCTAAACTACAATGAGCAGTTCTTC. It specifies CASSAPRGVLNYNEQFF.

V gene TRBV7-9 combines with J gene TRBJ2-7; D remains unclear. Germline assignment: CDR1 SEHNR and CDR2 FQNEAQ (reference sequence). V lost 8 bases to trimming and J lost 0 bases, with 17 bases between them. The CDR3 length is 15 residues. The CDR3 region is CASGRAAENSYEQYF. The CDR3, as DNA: TGTGCCAGCGGTCGGGCGGCGGAAAACTCCTACGAGCAGTACTTC.

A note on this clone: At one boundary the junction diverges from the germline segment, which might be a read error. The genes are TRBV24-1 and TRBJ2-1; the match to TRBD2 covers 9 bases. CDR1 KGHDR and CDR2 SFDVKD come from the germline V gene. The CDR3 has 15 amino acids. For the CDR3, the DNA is TGTGCCACGAGTGCGGCTAGCGGGAAGGGAAATGAGCAGTTCTTC. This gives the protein CATSAASGKGNEQFF.

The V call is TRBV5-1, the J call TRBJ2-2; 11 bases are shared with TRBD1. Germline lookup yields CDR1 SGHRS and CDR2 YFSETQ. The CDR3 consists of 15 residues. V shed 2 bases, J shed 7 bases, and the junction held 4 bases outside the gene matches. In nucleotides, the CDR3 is TGCGCCAGCAGCTTCCGGGACAGGGGGATCGGGGAGCTGTTTTTT. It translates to CASSFRDRGIGELFF.

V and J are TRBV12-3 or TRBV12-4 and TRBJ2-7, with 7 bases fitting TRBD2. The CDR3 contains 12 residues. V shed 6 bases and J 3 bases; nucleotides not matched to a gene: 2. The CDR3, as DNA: TGTGCCAGCAGCCCGGGGGGCTACGAGCAGTACTTC. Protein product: CASSPGGYEQYF.